This TCR beta chain was profiled in a study of shared clonotypes between healthy human individuals (dated by TCRdb to the early 2020s). About the investigation overall: A couple of women and a few men aged 18 to 49 years were included in the cohort. For each donor, CD4 naive and CD4 memory were each given three plates, CD8 naive was given two plates, and CD8 memory was given one plate. The study deeply sequenced blood TCR repertoires of about 5 healthy adults to estimate repertoire size and the extent of clonotype sharing between individuals. To increase sequencing depth and limit assay-specific biases, TCR repertoire library preparation and sequencing were carried out by different laboratories using diverse techniques. Each donor's leukapheresis produced roughly between roughly 0.9 and 8.9 billion PBMCs. The full study reports these points: Pairwise subsampling indicated that sequencing depth was expected to affect the degree of clonotype sharing among donors. The small number of donors limited the genetic and exposure-history diversity represented. Sampling was restricted to blood, and TCR repertoires in tissues likely differ from the TCR repertoires found in blood. Sharing across several donors was observed for approximately 4.6% of naive CD4, less than 4% of naive CD8, 2% to 2.5% of memory CD4, and 0.4% of memory CD8 clonotypes. Clonotypes shared by all four sorted-subset donors showed higher generation probabilities than non-shared clonotypes. Rarefaction of sorted-subset datasets indicated incomplete sequencing despite the large sequencing depth. Naive subsets generally had larger estimated clonotype richness than memory subsets did.

Using the deep immunoSEQ assay, TCR CDR3 regions were amplified from genomic DNA by multiplex PCR. For each cell subset, the extracted genomic DNA was distributed evenly across all wells of several immunoSEQ 96-well plates, and each plate served as one replicate. For sorted subsets, 150 to 200 ng genomic DNA, equal to 25,000 to 35,000 T cell genomes, was loaded into each replicate PCR. Purified libraries were quantified with a Qubit 3.0 fluorometer, sized on a Bioanalyzer 2100, and re-quantified with the KAPA Library Quantification kit. Each immunoSEQ 96-well plate was sequenced on its own single-read 150-cycle Illumina NextSeq 550 flow cell. As for the authors' bioinformatics: Because the immunoSEQ output held only junctional sequences and lacked quality scores, the filtering could not match the filtering applied to full-length reads. To assign V/J genes and CDR3, sequences were annotated using PyIR, a Python wrapper for IgBLAST v1.9, with IMGT germline references. Reads were filtered out if the reads had weak V/J assignments (E-value above 1e-6), no CDR3, stop codons, out-of-frame junctions, or ambiguous translated residues. V3J clonotypes were defined as sequences sharing an identical inferred V gene, J gene, and CDR3 amino acid sequence. To compute the percentage overlap between repertoires, the number of shared unique clonotypes was divided by the size of the smaller repertoire. Repertoire richness was assessed with RTK rarefaction, the Chao1 estimator, and Recon v2.1 estimates of unobserved clonotypes. Generation probabilities were computed with OLGA for all TCRbeta clonotypes obtained by the gDNA method from four donors. Here the immuneACCESS table is served through TCRdb, limited to in-frame sequences with V and J called. Missing clones are a known gap in these copies; in checked studies unresolved V genes cover under half, and the rest lacks a known reason. The DNA gave D and trimming, while V, J and clone size come from that table. This sample has some 2,400,000 clones in its table, and roughly 95% of those were observed once. The top ten clones comprise roughly 0.13% of the sample.

The germline V gene sets CDR1 to MNHNS and CDR2 to SASEGT. Including cysteine and phenylalanine, the CDR3 has 14 amino acids. Solely the CDR3 DNA is kept, with 42 bases framed from the first base. The donors were healthy, HIV-negative adults who had no recently reported acute infections or vaccinations. Only Caucasian adults living in Nashville, Tennessee, USA were represented among the donors. Magnetic negative selection was used to enrich CD4+ T cells, after which naive cells were positively selected on CD45RA and the negative fraction became the memory subset. Blood was obtained by leukapheresis, after which PBMCs were separated by Ficoll-Histopaque density gradient centrifugation and cryopreserved in liquid nitrogen vapor phase. Purity and quantity of every magnetically sorted T cell population were checked by analytical flow cytometry. Each sorted fraction had its genomic DNA isolated and then quantified by UV absorbance on a Nanodrop 2000c.

Concerning this clone itself: What antigen it recognizes has not been identified. No much larger clone exists at a distance of one base, and base qualities are not known.

The TCR comes from a man younger than 30 in good health. Recombination joined TRBV6-1 with TRBJ2-7; 7 central bases correspond to TRBD2. Sequenced: naive CD4+ T cells sorted from blood. Per the publication, the cell subset or site label means: CD45RA+ positively selected. The sequence in DNA is TGTGCTCCCCGCCCGGCGGGGGTCCCCTACGAGCAGTACTTC. Translated, this gives CAPRPAGVPYEQYF.